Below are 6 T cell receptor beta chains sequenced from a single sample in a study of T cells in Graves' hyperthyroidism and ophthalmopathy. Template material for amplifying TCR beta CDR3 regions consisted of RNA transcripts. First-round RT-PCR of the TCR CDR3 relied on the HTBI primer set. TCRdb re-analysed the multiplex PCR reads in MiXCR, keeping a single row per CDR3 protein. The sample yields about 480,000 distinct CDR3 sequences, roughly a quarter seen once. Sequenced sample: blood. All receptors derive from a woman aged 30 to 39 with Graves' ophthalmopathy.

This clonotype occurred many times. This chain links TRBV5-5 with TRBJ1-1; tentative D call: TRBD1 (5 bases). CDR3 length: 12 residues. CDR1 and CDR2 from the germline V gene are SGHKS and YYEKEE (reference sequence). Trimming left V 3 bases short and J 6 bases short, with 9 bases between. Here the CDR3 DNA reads TGTGCCAGCAGCTCCGGGACCCCTGAAGCTTTCTTT. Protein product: CASSSGTPEAFF.

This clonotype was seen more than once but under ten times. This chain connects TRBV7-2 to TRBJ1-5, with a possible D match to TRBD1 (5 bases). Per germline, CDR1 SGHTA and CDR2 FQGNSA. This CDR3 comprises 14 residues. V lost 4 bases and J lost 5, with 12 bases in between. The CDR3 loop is CASSSGGGDQPQHF. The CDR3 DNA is TGTGCCAGCAGCTCGGGGGGGGGTGATCAGCCCCAGCATTTT.

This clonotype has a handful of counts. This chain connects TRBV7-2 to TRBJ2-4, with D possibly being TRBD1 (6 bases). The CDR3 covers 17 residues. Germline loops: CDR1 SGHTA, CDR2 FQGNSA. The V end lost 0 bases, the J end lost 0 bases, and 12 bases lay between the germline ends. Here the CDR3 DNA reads TGTGCCAGCAGCTTAGCTCCCCAGGGGACAGCCAAAAACATTCAGTACTTC. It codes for CASSLAPQGTAKNIQYF.

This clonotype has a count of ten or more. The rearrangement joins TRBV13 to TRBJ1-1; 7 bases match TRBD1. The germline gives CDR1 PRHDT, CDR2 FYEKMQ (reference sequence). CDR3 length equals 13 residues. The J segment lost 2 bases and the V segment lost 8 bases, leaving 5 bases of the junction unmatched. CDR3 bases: TGTGCCAGCCAGACAGGGTATAACACTGAAGCTTTCTTT. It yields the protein CASQTGYNTEAFF.

The CDR3 coding sequence is TGCAGTGCTAGATCCACGGGACAGTCGTACGAGCAGTACTTC. Translation gives CSARSTGQSYEQYF. This sequence joins TRBV20-1 and TRBJ2-7, with 7 positions matching TRBD1. After removal of 2 bases from V and 4 bases from J, the junction contained 8 bases not matched to a gene. CDR1 is DFQATT and CDR2 is SNEGSKA in the germline V gene (reference sequence). The CDR3 runs to 14 residues.

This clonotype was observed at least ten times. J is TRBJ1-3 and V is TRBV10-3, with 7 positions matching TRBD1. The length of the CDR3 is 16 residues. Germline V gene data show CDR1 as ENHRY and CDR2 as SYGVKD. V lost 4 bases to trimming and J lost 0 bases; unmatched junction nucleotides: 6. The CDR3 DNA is TGTGCCATCAGTGGAGGGACAGCCTTCTCTGGAAACACCATATATTTT. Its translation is CAISGGTAFSGNTIYF.